The sample holds one count of the clone carrying this TCR beta chain. Its target is unknown. Data came from immunoSEQ multiplex PCR; TCRdb stores just in-frame clones and leaves some out. The repertoire consists of roughly 59,000 clones, with about 78% occurring once and the leading ten covering 2%. Before sequencing took place, the ViraFEST assay used viral peptide pools to expand antigen-specific CD4+ T cells. CD4+ T cell isolation took place after 10 days of culture. Two-dose BNT162b2 or mRNA-1273 vaccination was given to participants. These data come from a study of vaccination effects on CD4 cells after COVID-19. Germline V lookup: CDR1 SGHRS, CDR2 YFSETQ. V gave up 1 base and J gave up 2 bases, with 7 bases separating them. CDR3 length: 14 amino acids. Study-level results: Long after vaccination, the clones induced by infection and by vaccine shrank markedly in size.

This clonotype originated in a human donor who received a COVID-19 vaccine. This rearrangement joins TRBV5-1 to TRBJ1-3; possible D gene TRBD1, 6 bases. Sequencing was performed on CD4+ T cells from PBMCs cultured with HCoV-OC43 spike peptides, taken after COVID-19 vaccination. Subset described: HCoV-OC43 spike overlapping peptide pool stimulation. CDR3 protein: CASSLTGPGNTIYF. CDR3 coding DNA: TGCGCCAGCAGCTTGACAGGGCCTGGAAACACCATATATTTT.